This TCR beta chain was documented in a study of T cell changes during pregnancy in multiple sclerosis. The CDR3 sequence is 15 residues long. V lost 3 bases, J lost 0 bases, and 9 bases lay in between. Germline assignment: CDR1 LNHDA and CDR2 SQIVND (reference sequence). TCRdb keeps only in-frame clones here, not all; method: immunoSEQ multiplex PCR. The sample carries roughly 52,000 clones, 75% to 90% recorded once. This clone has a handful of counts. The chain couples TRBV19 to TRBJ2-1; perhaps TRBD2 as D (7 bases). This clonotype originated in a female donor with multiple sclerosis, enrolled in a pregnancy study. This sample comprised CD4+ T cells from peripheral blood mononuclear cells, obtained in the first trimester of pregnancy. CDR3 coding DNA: TGTGCCAGTAGTATCGCGGGGGCCTCCTACAATGAGCAGTTCTTC. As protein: CASSIAGASYNEQFF.